The 20 T cell receptor beta chains given below trace back to one sample, sequenced in a study of T-cell reconstitution after alpha-beta-depleted transplantation in children. Preparing the TCRbeta library involved the use of unique molecular identifiers. TCRdb independently ran MiXCR on the PCR reads; one entry per CDR3 protein. The data show roughly 400,000 distinct CDR3 sequences, 43% seen once. Source: PBMCs, taken before TCRalphabeta/CD19-depleted stem cell transplant. These receptors all stem from a girl aged 2-10 years with aplastic anemia, due to receive a stem cell transplant.

In its sample, this clonotype was seen a few times. The rearrangement uses TRBV4-2 and TRBJ1-2; D may be TRBD1 (6 bases). The CDR3 consists of 15 residues. Germline CDR1 LGHNA, CDR2 YNFKEQ. V lost 1 base and J lost 3, with 12 bases in between. The CDR3 sequence is CASSQVGGGDYGYTF. CDR3 DNA sequence: TGTGCCAGCAGCCAAGTGGGAGGGGGTGACTATGGCTACACCTTC.

This clonotype showed up many times. The chain joins TRBV12-3 or TRBV12-4 to TRBJ1-1; D unresolved. Between the trimmed V and J ends, which lost 6 bases and 5 bases, there was a span of 7 bases. The CDR3 spans 11 residues. In nucleotides, the CDR3 is TGTGCCAGCAGCCGGGCTACTGAAGCTTTCTTT. It yields the protein CASSRATEAFF.

This clonotype was picked up one time. The chain recombines TRBV10-3 with TRBJ2-5; D is uncertain. Between the trimmed V and J ends, which lost 0 bases and 1 base, there was a span of 9 bases. The CDR3 is 15 amino acids. The germline gives CDR1 ENHRY, CDR2 SYGVKD. CDR3 bases: TGTGCCATCAGTGAGTCCCTACGGGCCCAAGAGACCCAGTACTTC. Its translation is CAISESLRAQETQYF.

In this sample, this clonotype turned up a few times. The chain joins TRBV20-1 to TRBJ1-1; 9 positions match TRBD1. Germline trimming cut 7 bases from V and 10 bases from J; bases unmatched to any gene: 4. Germline CDR1 and CDR2: DFQATT and SNEGSKA (reference sequence). This CDR3 region has 10 residues. CDR3 region: CSVQDRGAFF. CDR3 bases: TGCAGTGTCCAGGACAGGGGAGCTTTCTTT.

The chain couples TRBV9 to TRBJ1-6, with 10 bases matching TRBD1. J lost 9 bases, V lost 0 bases, and 3 bases had no gene match. Germline values: CDR1 SGDLS, CDR2 YYNGEE. This CDR3 region has 15 residues. DNA of the CDR3: TGTGCCAGCAGCGTAGGGACAGGGGGGAGTTCACCCCTCCACTTT. Translating it yields CASSVGTGGSSPLHF.

This chain uses TRBV20-1 with TRBJ2-7, with 9 bases matching TRBD2. In germline, CDR1 is DFQATT, CDR2 SNEGSKA (reference sequence). CDR3 length equals 16 residues. With 3 bases clipped from V and 3 bases from J, the junction kept 12 bases outside the gene matches. The CDR3 here is CSARSRRASGVYEQYF. The CDR3 region has the DNA TGCAGTGCTAGGTCAAGGAGAGCTAGCGGGGTCTACGAGCAGTACTTC.

The chain combines TRBV4-2 with TRBJ2-5; a weak D match, TRBD1 (5 bases). This CDR3 is built from 15 residues. Germline lookup yields CDR1 LGHNA and CDR2 YNFKEQ. Trimming took off 1 base at V and 4 bases at J, with 13 bases between the two ends. CDR3 residues: CASSQAQGFRETQYF. The CDR3 DNA reads as TGTGCCAGCAGCCAAGCGCAGGGATTTCGAGAGACCCAGTACTTC.

In DNA form, the CDR3 reads TGCAGTGCTAGGGCCAGGAGCTCCTACGAGCAGTACTTC. Translation: CSARARSSYEQYF. This chain joins TRBV20-1 and TRBJ2-7; D uncertain. Trimming removed 3 bases at V and 0 bases at J, with 9 bases between. The CDR3 spans 13 residues. Germline CDR1 is DFQATT and CDR2 is SNEGSKA (reference sequence).

The chain couples TRBV5-6 to TRBJ2-1; maybe TRBD2 (6 bases). Germline V lookup: CDR1 SGHDT, CDR2 YYEEEE. Trimming removed 1 base at V and 4 bases at J, with 12 bases between. CDR3 size: 15 residues. The CDR3 reads CASSLWGEWYNEQFF. For the CDR3, the DNA is TGTGCCAGCAGCTTGTGGGGGGAGTGGTACAATGAGCAGTTCTTC. Using reference TRBV5-6 and TRBJ2-1 for the parts outside the CDR3, the full variable domain is DAGVTQSPTHLIKTRGQQVTLRCSPKSGHDTVSWYQQALGQGPQFIFQYYEEEERQRGNFPDRFSGHQFPNYSSELNVNALLLGDSALYLCASSLWGEWYNEQFFGPGTRLTVL.

The rearrangement joins TRBV5-8 to TRBJ1-2; unclear D gene. V lost 0 bases to trimming and J lost 4 bases, with 7 bases between them. The CDR3 extends over 13 amino acids. Germline lookup yields CDR1 SGHTS and CDR2 YDEGEE. The CDR3 region is CASSLAVVYGYTF. The CDR3 coding sequence is TGTGCCAGCAGCTTGGCCGTGGTCTATGGCTACACCTTC.

The sample holds many counts of this clonotype. The V call is TRBV20-1, the J call TRBJ1-2, with D possibly matching TRBD1 (6 bases). Looked up from germline, CDR1 is DFQATT and CDR2 is SNEGSKA (reference sequence). The length of the CDR3 is 14 residues. V was shortened by 1 base and J by 7 bases, with 16 bases between the two germline ends. CDR3 in amino acids: CSARVQGQIGGYTF. CDR3 nucleotide sequence: TGCAGTGCTAGAGTCCAGGGGCAAATAGGTGGCTACACCTTC.

This clonotype was detected only a few times. The CDR3 sequence is CASSTGTSVYEQYF. Here the CDR3 DNA reads TGTGCCAGCAGCACCGGGACTAGCGTGTACGAGCAGTACTTC. The chain is built from TRBV6-1 and TRBJ2-7; 10 bases line up with TRBD2. V lost 6 bases, J lost 4 bases, and 6 bases stayed unmatched. This CDR3 is 14 amino acids long. CDR1 and CDR2 (germline): MNHNS, SASEGT.

This clonotype was recorded only once. The gene calls are TRBV11-1 and TRBJ2-7, with 9 bases lining up with TRBD1. The trim removed 4 bases at V and 6 bases at J, leaving 19 bases unmatched. In germline, CDR1 is SGHAT, CDR2 FQDESV (reference sequence). The CDR3 contains 18 residues. CDR3 sequence: CASSYPGTGLGPVGEQYF. CDR3 in DNA: TGTGCCAGCAGCTATCCCGGGACAGGGCTAGGCCCTGTCGGCGAGCAGTACTTC.

This clonotype was seen once. The gene calls are TRBV5-1 and TRBJ2-2, with 8 nucleotides matching TRBD2. The CDR3 is 15 residues long. V lost 5 bases and J lost 4; bases outside the gene matches: 7. Germline V gene data show CDR1 as SGHRS and CDR2 as YFSETQ. The chain's CDR3 is CASSDGTRRTGELFF. In nucleotides, the CDR3 is TGCGCCAGCAGTGACGGGACTAGACGCACCGGGGAGCTGTTTTTT.

This chain links TRBV20-1 with TRBJ2-1; D remains unclear. In germline, CDR1 is DFQATT, CDR2 SNEGSKA (reference sequence). Trimming stripped 3 bases from V and 4 bases from J, with 4 bases between. The length of the CDR3 is 11 residues. CDR3 nucleotides: TGCAGTGCTAGCCTATACAATGAGCAGTTCTTC. Protein: CSASLYNEQFF.

This clonotype was counted a single time. The rearrangement links TRBV7-9 to TRBJ2-3, with 9 bases that match TRBD2. This CDR3 comprises 14 residues. Germline assignment: CDR1 SEHNR and CDR2 FQNEAQ (reference sequence). The ends lost 3 bases at V and 6 bases at J; junction bases unmatched: 4. CDR3: CASSFGLAGDTQYF. The CDR3 region has the DNA TGTGCCAGCAGCTTCGGGCTAGCGGGGGATACGCAGTATTTT.

The chain has TRBV5-5 and TRBJ2-3; unclear D gene. Trimming pared 4 bases from V and 1 base from J, leaving 13 bases between. This CDR3 is 15 amino acids long. Germline CDR1 reads SGHKS; CDR2 reads YYEKEE (reference sequence). CDR3 bases: TGTGCCAGCAGCCCTGACGTCCGGGGCACAGATACGCAGTATTTT. Amino acid sequence: CASSPDVRGTDTQYF.

V gene TRBV5-1 combines with J gene TRBJ2-7, with 7 bases matching TRBD2. Germline V CDR1 and CDR2: SGHRS, YFSETQ. The CDR3 has 18 residues. V trimming: 2 bases; J trimming: 0 bases; junction bases outside the gene matches: 14. CDR3 protein: CASSLNPGSGMASYEQYF. CDR3 nucleotide sequence: TGCGCCAGCAGCTTAAACCCGGGAAGCGGGATGGCCTCCTACGAGCAGTACTTC. The full variable domain, completed using reference TRBV5-1 and TRBJ2-7, is KAGVTQTPRYLIKTRGQQVTLSCSPISGHRSVSWYQQTPGQGLQFLFEYFSETQRNKGNFPGRFSGRQFSNSRSEMNVSTLELGDSALYLCASSLNPGSGMASYEQYFGPGTRLTVT.

This clonotype was seen ten or more times. This sequence joins TRBV5-1 and TRBJ2-1; D not certain. CDR1 and CDR2 (germline): SGHRS, YFSETQ. V lost 1 base, J lost 2 bases, and 10 bases lay in between. The CDR3 is made up of 15 amino acids. The CDR3 sequence: CASSLIDEAYNEQFF. DNA of the CDR3: TGCGCCAGCAGCTTGATCGACGAGGCCTACAATGAGCAGTTCTTC.

This clonotype has ten or more counts. The junction departs from germline at one end; a sequencing error may be responsible. The chain employs TRBV20-1 and TRBJ2-4; unclear D gene. Germline lookup yields CDR1 DFQATT and CDR2 SNEGSKA (reference sequence). The CDR3 runs to 13 residues. The CDR3 loop is CSARDLAKNIQYF. DNA for the CDR3: TGCAGTGCCAGAGACCTAGCCAAAAACATTCAGTACTTC.